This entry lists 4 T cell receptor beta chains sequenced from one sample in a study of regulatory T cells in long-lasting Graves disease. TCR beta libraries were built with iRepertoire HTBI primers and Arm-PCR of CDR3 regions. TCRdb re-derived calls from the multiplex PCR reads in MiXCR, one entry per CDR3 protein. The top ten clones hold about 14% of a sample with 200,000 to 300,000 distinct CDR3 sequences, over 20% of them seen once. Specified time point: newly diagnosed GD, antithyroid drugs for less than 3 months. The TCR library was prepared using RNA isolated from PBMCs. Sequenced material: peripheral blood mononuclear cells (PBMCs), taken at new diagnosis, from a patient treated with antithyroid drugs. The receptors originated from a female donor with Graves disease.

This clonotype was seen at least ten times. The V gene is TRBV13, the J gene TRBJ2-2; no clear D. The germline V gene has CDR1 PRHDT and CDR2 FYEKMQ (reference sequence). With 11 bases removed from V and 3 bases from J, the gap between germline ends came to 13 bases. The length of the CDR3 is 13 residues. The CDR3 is CAVRSLDTGELFF. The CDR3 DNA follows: TGTGCCGTACGTAGCTTAGACACCGGGGAGCTGTTTTTT.

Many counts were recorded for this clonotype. This CDR3 reads CASSQDPLAGDNEQFF. The CDR3 bases are TGTGCCAGCAGCCAAGATCCACTAGCGGGGGACAATGAGCAGTTCTTC. J is TRBJ2-1 and V is TRBV3-1; 11 positions agree with TRBD2. The V gene's germline CDR1 is LGHDT and CDR2 YNNKEL (reference sequence). V trimming: 0 bases; J trimming: 5 bases; junction bases outside the gene matches: 3. The CDR3 spans 16 residues.

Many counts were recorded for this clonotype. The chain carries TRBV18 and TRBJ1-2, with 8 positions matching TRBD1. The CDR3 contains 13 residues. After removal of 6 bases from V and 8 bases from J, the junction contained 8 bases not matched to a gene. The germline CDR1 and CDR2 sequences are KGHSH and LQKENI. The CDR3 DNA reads TGTGCCAGCTCTGTACAGGGGGGACGAGGCTACACCTTC. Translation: CASSVQGGRGYTF. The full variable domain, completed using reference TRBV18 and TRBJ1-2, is NAGVMQNPRHLVRRRGQEARLRCSPMKGHSHVYWYRQLPEEGLKFMVYLQKENIIDESGMPKERFSAEFPKEGPSILRIQQVVRGDSAAYFCASSVQGGRGYTFGSGTRLTVV.

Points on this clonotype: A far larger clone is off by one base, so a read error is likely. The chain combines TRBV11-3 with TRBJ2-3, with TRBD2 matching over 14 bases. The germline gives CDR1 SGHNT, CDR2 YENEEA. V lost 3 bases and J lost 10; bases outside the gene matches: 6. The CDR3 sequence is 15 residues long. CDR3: CASSFGTSGSDSQYF. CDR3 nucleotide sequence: TGTGCCAGCAGCTTCGGGACTAGCGGGAGTGATTCGCAGTATTTT.